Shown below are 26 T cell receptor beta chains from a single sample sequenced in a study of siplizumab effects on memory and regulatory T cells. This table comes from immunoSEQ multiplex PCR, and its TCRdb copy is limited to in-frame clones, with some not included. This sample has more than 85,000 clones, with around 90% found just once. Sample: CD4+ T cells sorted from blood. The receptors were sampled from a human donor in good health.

CDR3 residues: CASSYQFNEQFF. DNA of the CDR3: TGTGCCAGCAGTTACCAATTCAATGAGCAGTTCTTC. This chain uses TRBV6-5 with TRBJ2-1; D remains unclear. This CDR3 has 12 residues. The V and J ends lost 2 bases and 6 bases respectively, with 5 bases between them. Germline V gene sequence: CDR1 MNHEY, CDR2 SVGAGI.

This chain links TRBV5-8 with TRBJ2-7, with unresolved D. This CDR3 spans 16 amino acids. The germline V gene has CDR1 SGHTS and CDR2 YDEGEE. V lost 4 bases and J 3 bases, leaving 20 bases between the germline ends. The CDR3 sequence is CASSQPRIPLYYEQYF. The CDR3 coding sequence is TGTGCCAGCAGCCAACCGAGAATCCCCCTCTACTACGAGCAGTACTTC.

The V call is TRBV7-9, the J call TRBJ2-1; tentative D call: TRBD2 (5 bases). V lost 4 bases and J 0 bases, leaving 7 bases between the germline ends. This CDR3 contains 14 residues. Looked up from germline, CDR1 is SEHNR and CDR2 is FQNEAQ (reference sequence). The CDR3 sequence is CASSSGSSYNEQFF. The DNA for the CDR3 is TGTGCCAGCAGCTCGGGAAGCTCCTACAATGAGCAGTTCTTC.

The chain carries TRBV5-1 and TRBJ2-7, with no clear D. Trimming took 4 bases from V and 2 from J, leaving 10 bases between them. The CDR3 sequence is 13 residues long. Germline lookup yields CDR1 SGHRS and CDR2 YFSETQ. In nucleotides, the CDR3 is TGCGCCAGCAGCCCAACCCCCACCTACGAGCAGTACTTC. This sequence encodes CASSPTPTYEQYF.

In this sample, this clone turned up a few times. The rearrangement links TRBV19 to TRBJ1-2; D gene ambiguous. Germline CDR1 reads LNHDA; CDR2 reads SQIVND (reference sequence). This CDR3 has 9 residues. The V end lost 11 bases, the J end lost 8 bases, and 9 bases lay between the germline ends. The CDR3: CAVGPGYTF. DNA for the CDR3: TGTGCCGTAGGGCCAGGCTACACCTTC. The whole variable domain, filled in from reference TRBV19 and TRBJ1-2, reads DGGITQSPKYLFRKEGQNVTLSCEQNLNHDAMYWYRQDPGQGLRLIYYSQIVNDFQKGDIAEGYSVSREKKESFPLTVTSAQKNPTAFYLCAVGPGYTFGSGTRLTVV.

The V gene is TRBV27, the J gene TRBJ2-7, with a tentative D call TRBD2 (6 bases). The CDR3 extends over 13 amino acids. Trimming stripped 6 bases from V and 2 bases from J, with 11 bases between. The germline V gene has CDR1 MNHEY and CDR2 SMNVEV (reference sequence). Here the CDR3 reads CASRRGLPYEQYF. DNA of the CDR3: TGTGCCAGCAGGCGGGGCCTGCCCTACGAGCAGTACTTC.

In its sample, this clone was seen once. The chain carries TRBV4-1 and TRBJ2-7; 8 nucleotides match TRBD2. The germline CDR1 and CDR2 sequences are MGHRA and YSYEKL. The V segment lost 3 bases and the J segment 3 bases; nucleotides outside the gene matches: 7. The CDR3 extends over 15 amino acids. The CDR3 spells CASSQLGLVSYEQYF. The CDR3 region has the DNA TGCGCCAGCAGCCAGCTGGGACTAGTAAGCTACGAGCAGTACTTC.

The CDR3 DNA is TGTGCCAGCAGCTTAATGGCTGGACCTGTCGGGGAGCTGTTTTTT. Translation gives CASSLMAGPVGELFF. This chain joins TRBV7-3 and TRBJ2-2; D not certain. The CDR3 loop spans 15 amino acids. The V end lost 1 base, the J end lost 7 bases, and 13 bases lay between the germline ends. Germline lookup yields CDR1 SGHTA and CDR2 FQGTGA.

CDR3 sequence reads: CASSVGLAGGVFGNEQFF. In DNA, the CDR3 is TGTGCCAGCAGCGTTGGACTAGCGGGAGGGGTTTTCGGTAATGAGCAGTTCTTC. The rearrangement uses TRBV9 and TRBJ2-1, with 15 nucleotides matching TRBD2. The CDR3 extends over 18 amino acids. CDR1 and CDR2 (germline): SGDLS, YYNGEE. Germline trimming cut 2 bases from V and 7 bases from J; bases unmatched to any gene: 10.

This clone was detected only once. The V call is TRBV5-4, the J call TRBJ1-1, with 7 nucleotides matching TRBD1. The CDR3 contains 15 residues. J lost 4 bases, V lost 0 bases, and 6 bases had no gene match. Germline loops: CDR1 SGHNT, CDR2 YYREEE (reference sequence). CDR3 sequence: CASSLDRGHATEAFF. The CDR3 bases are TGTGCCAGCAGCTTGGACAGGGGACATGCCACTGAAGCTTTCTTT.

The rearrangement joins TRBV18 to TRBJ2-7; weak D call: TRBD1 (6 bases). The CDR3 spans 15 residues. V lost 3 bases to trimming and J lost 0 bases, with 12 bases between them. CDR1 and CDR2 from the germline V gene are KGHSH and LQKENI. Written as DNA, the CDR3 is TGTGCCAGCTCACCCACCACAGGGAGCTCCTACGAGCAGTACTTC. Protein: CASSPTTGSSYEQYF.

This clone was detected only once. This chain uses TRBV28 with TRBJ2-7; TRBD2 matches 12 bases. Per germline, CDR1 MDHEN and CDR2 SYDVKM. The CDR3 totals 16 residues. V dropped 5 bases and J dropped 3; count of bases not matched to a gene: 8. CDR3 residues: CASSEGLAGGFYEQYF. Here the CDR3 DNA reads TGTGCCAGCAGTGAGGGACTAGCGGGCGGGTTCTACGAGCAGTACTTC.

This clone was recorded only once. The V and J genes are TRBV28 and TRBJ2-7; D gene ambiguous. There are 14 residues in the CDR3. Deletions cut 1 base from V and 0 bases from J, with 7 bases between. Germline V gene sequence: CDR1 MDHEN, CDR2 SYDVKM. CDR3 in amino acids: CASSLSIGSYEQYF. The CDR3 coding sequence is TGTGCCAGCAGTTTATCCATCGGCTCCTACGAGCAGTACTTC.

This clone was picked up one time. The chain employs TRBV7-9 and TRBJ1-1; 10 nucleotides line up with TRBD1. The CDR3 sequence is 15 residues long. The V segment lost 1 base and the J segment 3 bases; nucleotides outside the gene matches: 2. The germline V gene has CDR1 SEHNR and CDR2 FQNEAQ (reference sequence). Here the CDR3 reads CASSLGGTGDTEAFF. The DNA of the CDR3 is TGTGCCAGCAGCTTAGGCGGGACAGGGGACACTGAAGCTTTCTTT.

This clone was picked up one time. The CDR3 DNA reads TGTGCCAGCAGTCGACTAGAACCTGGGGAGCTGTTTTTT. This sequence encodes CASSRLEPGELFF. The chain couples TRBV28 to TRBJ2-2, with D possibly matching TRBD2 (6 bases). Trimming took 5 bases from V and 8 from J, leaving 12 bases between them. The V gene's germline CDR1 is MDHEN and CDR2 SYDVKM. The CDR3 spans 13 residues.

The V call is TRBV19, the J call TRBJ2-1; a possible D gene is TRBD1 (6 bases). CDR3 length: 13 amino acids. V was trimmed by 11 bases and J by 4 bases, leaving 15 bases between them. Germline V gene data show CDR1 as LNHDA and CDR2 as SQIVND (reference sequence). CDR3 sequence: CAGCRDNYNEQFF. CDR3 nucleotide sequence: TGTGCCGGTTGCCGGGACAATTACAATGAGCAGTTCTTC.

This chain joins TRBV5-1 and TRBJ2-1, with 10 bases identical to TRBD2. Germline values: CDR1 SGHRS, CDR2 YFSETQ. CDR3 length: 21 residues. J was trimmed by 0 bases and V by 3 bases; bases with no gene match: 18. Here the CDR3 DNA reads TGCGCCAGCAGCTCAATGACTAGCGGGCGCCCAGTCCCAAGCTCCTACAATGAGCAGTTCTTC. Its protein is CASSSMTSGRPVPSSYNEQFF.

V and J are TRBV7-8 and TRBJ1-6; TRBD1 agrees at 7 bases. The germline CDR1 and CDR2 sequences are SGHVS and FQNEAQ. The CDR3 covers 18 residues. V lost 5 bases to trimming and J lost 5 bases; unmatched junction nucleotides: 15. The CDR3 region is CASSPNPRRDRHNSPLHF. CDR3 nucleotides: TGTGCCAGCAGCCCAAACCCCCGAAGGGACAGACATAATTCACCCCTCCACTTT.

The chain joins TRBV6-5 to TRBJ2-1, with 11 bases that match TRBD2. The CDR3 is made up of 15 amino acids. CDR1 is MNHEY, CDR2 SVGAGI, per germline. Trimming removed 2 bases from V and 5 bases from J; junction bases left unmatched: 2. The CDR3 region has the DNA TGTGCCAGCAGTTACACTAGCGGGGGACACAATGAGCAGTTCTTC. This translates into CASSYTSGGHNEQFF.

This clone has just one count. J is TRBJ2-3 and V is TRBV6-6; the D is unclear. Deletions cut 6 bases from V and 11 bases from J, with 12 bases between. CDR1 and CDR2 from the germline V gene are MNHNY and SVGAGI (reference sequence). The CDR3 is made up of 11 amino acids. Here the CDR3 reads CASSILDVQYF. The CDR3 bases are TGTGCCAGCAGCATTCTAGACGTGCAGTATTTT.

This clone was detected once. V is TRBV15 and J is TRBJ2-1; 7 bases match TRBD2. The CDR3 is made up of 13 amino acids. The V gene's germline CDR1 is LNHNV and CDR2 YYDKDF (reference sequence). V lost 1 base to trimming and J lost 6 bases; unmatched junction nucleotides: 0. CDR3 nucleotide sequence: TGTGCCACCAGCAGAGCGGGAGGCAATGAGCAGTTCTTC. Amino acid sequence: CATSRAGGNEQFF.

The CDR3 DNA sequence: TGTGCCCTCGCAGTCCGACAGCCCCAGCATTTT. Protein: CALAVRQPQHF. The rearrangement joins TRBV6-6 to TRBJ1-5; D not resolved. Per germline, CDR1 MNHNY and CDR2 SVGAGI (reference sequence). Trimming stripped 11 bases from V and 7 bases from J, with 12 bases between. This CDR3 is 11 amino acids long.

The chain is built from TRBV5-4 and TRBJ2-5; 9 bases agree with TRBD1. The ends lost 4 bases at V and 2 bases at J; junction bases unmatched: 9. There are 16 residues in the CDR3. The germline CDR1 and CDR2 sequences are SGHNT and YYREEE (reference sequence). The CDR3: CASSPRGTGRQETQYF. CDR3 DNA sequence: TGTGCCAGCAGCCCGAGGGGGACAGGGAGGCAAGAGACCCAGTACTTC.

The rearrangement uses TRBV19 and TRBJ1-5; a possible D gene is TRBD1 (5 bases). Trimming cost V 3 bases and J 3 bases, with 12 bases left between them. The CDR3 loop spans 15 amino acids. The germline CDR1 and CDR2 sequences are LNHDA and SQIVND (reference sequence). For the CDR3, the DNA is TGTGCCAGTAGTATGAGCCGACAGTTCAATCAGCCCCAGCATTTT. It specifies CASSMSRQFNQPQHF.

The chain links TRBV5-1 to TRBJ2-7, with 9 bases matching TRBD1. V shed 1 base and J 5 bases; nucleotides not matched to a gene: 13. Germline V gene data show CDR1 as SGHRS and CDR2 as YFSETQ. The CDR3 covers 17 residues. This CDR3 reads CASSLIGTGQGINEQYF. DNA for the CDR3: TGCGCCAGCAGCTTGATCGGTACGGGACAGGGTATCAACGAGCAGTACTTC.

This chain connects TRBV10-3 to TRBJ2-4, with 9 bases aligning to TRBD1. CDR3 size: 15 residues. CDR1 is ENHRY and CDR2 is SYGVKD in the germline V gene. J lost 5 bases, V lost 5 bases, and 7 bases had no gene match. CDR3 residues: CAISSGTGPQNIQYF. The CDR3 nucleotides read TGTGCCATCAGTTCCGGGACAGGGCCCCAAAACATTCAGTACTTC.